The source of this T cell receptor (beta chain) is a study of blood T cell repertoires in COVID-19. The method was immunoSEQ multiplex PCR; TCRdb's version includes in-frame clones alone and lacks a portion of them. The sample consists of about 130,000 clones, 81% of them appearing once. This CDR3 region has 16 residues. J was trimmed by 3 bases and V by 8 bases; bases with no gene match: 15. CDR1 is LNHDA and CDR2 is SQIVND in the germline V gene (reference sequence). This clonotype was sampled from a man aged 30 to 45 with COVID-19, enrolled during active disease. V usage is TRBV19 and J usage is TRBJ1-2, with 7 bases identical to TRBD1. Sequencing was performed on peripheral blood. The CDR3 is CASGRDRGVFDYGYTF. The DNA for the CDR3 is TGTGCCAGTGGCCGGGACAGAGGGGTTTTTGACTATGGCTACACCTTC.